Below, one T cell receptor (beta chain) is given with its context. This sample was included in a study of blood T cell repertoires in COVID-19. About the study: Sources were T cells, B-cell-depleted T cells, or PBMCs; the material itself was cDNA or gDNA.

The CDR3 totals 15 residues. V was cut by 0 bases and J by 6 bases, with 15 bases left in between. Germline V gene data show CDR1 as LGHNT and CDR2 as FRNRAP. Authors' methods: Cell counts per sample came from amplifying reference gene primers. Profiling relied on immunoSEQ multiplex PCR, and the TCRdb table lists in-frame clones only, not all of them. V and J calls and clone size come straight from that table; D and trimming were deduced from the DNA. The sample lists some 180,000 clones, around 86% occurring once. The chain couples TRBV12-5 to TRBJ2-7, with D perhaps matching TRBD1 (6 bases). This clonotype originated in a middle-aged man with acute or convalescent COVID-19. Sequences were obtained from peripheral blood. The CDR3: CASGLVLGQTGEQYF. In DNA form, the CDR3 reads TGTGCTAGTGGTTTGGTACTCGGACAGACTGGCGAGCAGTACTTC.